The T cell receptor beta chain under discussion was sequenced for a study of monozygotic twins with inflammatory bowel disease. From its re-call of the 5' RACE reads, TCRdb lists each CDR3 protein once, without DNA. The table lists under 200,000 distinct CDR3 sequences, with over 2.5% in the top ten. Per germline, CDR1 SGHNT and CDR2 YYREEE (reference sequence). This CDR3 spans 16 amino acids. This receptor was obtained from a human donor with ulcerative colitis or Crohn's disease, or a healthy co-twin of an affected twin (not recorded which). The V gene is TRBV5-4, the J gene TRBJ2-5; TCRdb returns TRBD1, unconfirmable since there is no DNA. Sequenced sample: blood. CDR3 protein: CASSLAAALREETQYF.